The 17 T cell receptor beta chains below all came from one sample that was sequenced in a study of blood T cell repertoires in COVID-19. TCRdb's table, derived via immunoSEQ multiplex PCR, lists solely in-frame clones and lacks some. The sample records 250,000 to 400,000 clones, roughly 88% being singletons. The sequencing sample was made of peripheral blood. The receptors were sampled from a woman in her 30s with COVID-19, enrolled during active disease.

The J gene is TRBJ2-5, the V gene TRBV11-3, with 7 bases that match TRBD1. The CDR3 loop spans 16 amino acids. After removal of 4 bases from V and 5 bases from J, the junction contained 13 bases not matched to a gene. Per germline, CDR1 SGHNT and CDR2 YENEEA. This chain's CDR3 is CASSSSPGTARETQYF. In DNA, the CDR3 is TGTGCCAGCAGCTCAAGTCCCGGGACAGCCAGGGAGACCCAGTACTTC. Filled out from reference TRBV11-3 and TRBJ2-5, the complete variable domain reads EAGVVQSPRYKIIEKKQPVAFWCNPISGHNTLYWYLQNLGQGPELLIRYENEEAVDDSQLPKDRFSAERLKGVDSTLKIQPAELGDSAVYLCASSSSPGTARETQYFGPGTRLLVL.

The chain recombines TRBV15 with TRBJ1-4; TRBD1 is a possible D gene (6 bases). V dropped 0 bases and J dropped 7 bases, with 12 bases sitting between them. This CDR3 spans 15 amino acids. Germline values: CDR1 LNHNV, CDR2 YYDKDF (reference sequence). The chain's CDR3 is CATSRDSGTSEKLFF. The CDR3 coding sequence is TGTGCCACCAGCAGAGATAGCGGGACAAGTGAAAAACTGTTTTTT.

This clone occurred once. This chain connects TRBV6-5 to TRBJ2-7; possible D gene TRBD1, 5 bases. Germline lookup yields CDR1 MNHEY and CDR2 SVGAGI. The CDR3 covers 15 residues. Trimming removed 5 bases from V and 5 bases from J, with 19 bases in between. This CDR3 is CASSNEWTPRDEQYF. In DNA, the CDR3 is TGTGCCAGCAGTAATGAGTGGACACCCAGAGACGAGCAGTACTTC.

The chain is built from TRBV30 and TRBJ2-1; tentative D call: TRBD2 (6 bases). Germline V gene lookup returns CDR1 GTSNPN and CDR2 SVGIG (reference sequence). The CDR3 is made up of 16 amino acids. V lost 1 base and J lost 3, with 16 bases in between. The CDR3 nucleotides read TGTGCCTGGAGTGAAGGTGCGGGGCAGGGCTACAATGAGCAGTTCTTC. This codes for CAWSEGAGQGYNEQFF.

On this clone: One junction end does not reproduce the germline sequence, and a read error may be involved. V is TRBV9 and J is TRBJ2-1; 9 nucleotides align to TRBD2. Germline assignment: CDR1 SGDLS and CDR2 YYNGEE. This CDR3 has 16 amino acids. CDR3 sequence reads: CASSDPSGDQYIEQFF. The CDR3, as DNA: TGTGCCAGCAGCGATCCTAGCGGGGACCAATACATTGAGCAGTTCTTC.

The sample holds a few counts of this clone. This chain joins TRBV29-1 and TRBJ1-2; D is possibly TRBD1 (5 bases). The CDR3 has 12 residues. Germline-derived CDR1 and CDR2 are SQVTM and ANQGSEA. The V end was cut by 2 bases, the J end by 5 bases, with 9 bases between. DNA of the CDR3: TGCAGCGTTGAAACTCGACAGTATGGCTACACCTTC. It is translated as CSVETRQYGYTF.

This clone has a count of ten or more. The rearrangement uses TRBV27 and TRBJ1-2; tentative D call: TRBD1 (5 bases). The CDR3 runs 12 residues. V was clipped by 6 bases and J by 2 bases, with 7 bases between them. The germline gives CDR1 MNHEY, CDR2 SMNVEV (reference sequence). CDR3 coding DNA: TGTGCCAGCAGCCAGGGCAACTATGGCTACACCTTC. As protein: CASSQGNYGYTF.

The chain uses TRBV4-1 and TRBJ1-5; 7 bases fit TRBD1. CDR1 is MGHRA and CDR2 is YSYEKL in the germline V gene. This CDR3 contains 14 residues. V dropped 0 bases and J dropped 7; count of bases not matched to a gene: 3. DNA for the CDR3: TGCGCCAGCAGCCAAGATGAGGGGGCCCAGCCCCAGCATTTT. As protein: CASSQDEGAQPQHF.

V and J are TRBV2 and TRBJ2-7; 9 nucleotides agree with TRBD1. After removal of 4 bases from V and 2 bases from J, the junction contained 12 bases not matched to a gene. The CDR3 is made up of 17 amino acids. Germline CDR1 and CDR2: SNHLY and FYNNEI. The CDR3 reads CASSAGTGINRPYEQYV. The CDR3 DNA follows: TGTGCCAGCAGTGCCGGGACAGGGATAAATCGGCCCTACGAGCAGTACGTC.

The chain recombines TRBV30 with TRBJ1-6; D is ambiguous. V lost 4 bases and J 2 bases, leaving 6 bases between the germline ends. The germline V gene has CDR1 GTSNPN and CDR2 SVGIG (reference sequence). The CDR3 runs to 13 residues. The DNA of the CDR3 is TGTGCCTGGACACAGACCTATAATTCACCCCTCCACTTT. The encoded protein is CAWTQTYNSPLHF.

This clone occurred once. This chain links TRBV5-1 with TRBJ2-3; 7 bases line up with TRBD1. The CDR3 contains 16 residues. The germline V gene has CDR1 SGHRS and CDR2 YFSETQ. Trimming at V came to 5 bases and at J to 1 base, leaving 10 bases not matched to a gene. CDR3 bases: TGCGCCAGCAGTCCGACTACAGGGGAAGGCACAGATACGCAGTATTTT. Its translation is CASSPTTGEGTDTQYF.

The V gene is TRBV19, the J gene TRBJ1-6, with TRBD1 matching 8 bases. V lost 5 bases and J lost 6; bases outside the gene matches: 9. There are 16 residues in the CDR3. Germline loops: CDR1 LNHDA, CDR2 SQIVND (reference sequence). CDR3 loop: CASSPHPQGGNSPLHF. CDR3 bases: TGTGCCAGTAGTCCTCACCCACAGGGGGGTAATTCACCCCTCCACTTT.

The V and J genes are TRBV25-1 and TRBJ1-4; 8 bases are a match to TRBD1. V was clipped by 4 bases and J by 0 bases; unmatched bases: 10. The germline V gene has CDR1 MGHDK and CDR2 SYGVNS. The CDR3 runs to 18 residues. The CDR3 nucleotides are TGTGCCAGCAGTGTAGGGCAGGGGGCTCGGTCAACTAATGAAAAACTGTTTTTT. This codes for CASSVGQGARSTNEKLFF.

The V and J genes are TRBV28 and TRBJ1-6, with D tentatively TRBD1 (6 bases). With 5 bases removed from V and 6 bases from J, the gap between germline ends came to 14 bases. The CDR3 covers 15 residues. The germline gives CDR1 MDHEN, CDR2 SYDVKM. DNA of the CDR3: TGTGCCAGCAGTACCCAGGGACAACTTAATTCACCCCTCCACTTT. This encodes CASSTQGQLNSPLHF.

The chain couples TRBV28 to TRBJ2-7; a possible D gene is TRBD1 (6 bases). Trimming shortened V by 8 bases and J by 4 bases, and 12 bases separated the two germline ends. The CDR3 length is 12 residues. Looked up from germline, CDR1 is MDHEN and CDR2 is SYDVKM. CDR3 in amino acids: CASSYQGYEQYV. The CDR3 nucleotides read TGTGCCAGCTCATACCAGGGGTACGAGCAGTACGTC.

This clone has more than one count but fewer than ten. The chain couples TRBV6-5 to TRBJ2-1; 12 positions match TRBD2. CDR3 length: 15 amino acids. V lost 2 bases to trimming and J lost 6 bases; unmatched junction nucleotides: 2. Germline V gene sequence: CDR1 MNHEY, CDR2 SVGAGI. In nucleotides, the CDR3 is TGTGCCAGCAGTTACGGACTAGCGGGATCCAATGAGCAGTTCTTC. This encodes CASSYGLAGSNEQFF.

The table lists this clone with a count of one. The chain couples TRBV6-1 to TRBJ1-5; maybe TRBD1 (6 bases). This CDR3 has 17 amino acids. V gave up 2 bases and J gave up 1 base, with 15 bases separating them. CDR1 and CDR2 (germline): MNHNS, SASEGT. CDR3 coding DNA: TGTGCCAGCAGTGAATATTGGGAACAGGGAAGCAATCAGCCCCAGCATTTT. Its translation: CASSEYWEQGSNQPQHF.